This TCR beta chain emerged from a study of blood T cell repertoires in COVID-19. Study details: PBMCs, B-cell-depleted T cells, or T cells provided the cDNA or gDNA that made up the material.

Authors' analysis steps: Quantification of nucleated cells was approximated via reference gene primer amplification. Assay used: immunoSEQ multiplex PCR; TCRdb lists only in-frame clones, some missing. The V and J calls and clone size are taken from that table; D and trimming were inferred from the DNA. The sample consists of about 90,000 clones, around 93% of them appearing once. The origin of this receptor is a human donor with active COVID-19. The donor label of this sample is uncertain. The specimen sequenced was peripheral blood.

CDR3 DNA sequence: TGTGCCAGCAGCTTGGATCAGGGGGCAATAGATGAAAAACTGTTTTTT. This gives the protein CASSLDQGAIDEKLFF. The rearrangement joins TRBV7-9 to TRBJ1-4; 8 positions match TRBD1. Trimming took 3 bases from V and 6 from J; bases not matched to a gene: 9. Germline CDR1 is SEHNR and CDR2 is FQNEAQ (reference sequence). This CDR3 has 16 amino acids.